The 20 T cell receptor beta chains below come from one sample, sequenced in a study of T cells after yellow fever vaccination. Each CDR3 protein is one row after TCRdb ran MiXCR on the 5' RACE reads. This repertoire shows approximately 160,000 distinct CDR3 sequences, 9.3% found once; its top ten account for approximately 39%. The material was CD8+ T cells sorted from PBMCs, obtained 45 days after the yellow fever booster vaccination. Receptor source: a man aged 18 to 29 who received the YFV17D yellow fever vaccine.

Many counts were recorded for this clonotype. This sequence joins TRBV12-3 or TRBV12-4 and TRBJ2-3; D is tentatively TRBD1 or TRBD2 (6 bases each). The CDR3 has 15 amino acids. Trimming removed 1 base from V and 0 bases from J, with 8 bases in between. CDR3 bases: TGTGCCAGCAGTTTAGGGGGGGCTAGCACAGATACGCAGTATTTT. Its translation is CASSLGGASTDTQYF.

This clonotype was counted at least ten times. V gene TRBV10-3 combines with J gene TRBJ2-7, with D perhaps assigned TRBD1 or TRBD2 (5 bases each). Germline V gives CDR1 ENHRY, CDR2 SYGVKD. This CDR3 has 15 residues. Trimming took off 6 bases at V and 4 bases at J, with 19 bases between the two ends. The CDR3 spells CAISPGTGHPYEQYF. CDR3 sequence (DNA): TGTGCCATCAGCCCGGGGACCGGACATCCTTACGAGCAGTACTTC.

The J gene is TRBJ2-3, the V gene TRBV4-2, with 7 bases identical to TRBD1. Germline CDR1 is LGHNA and CDR2 is YNFKEQ. CDR3 length equals 16 residues. V lost 2 bases, J lost 2 bases, and 7 bases stayed unmatched. The CDR3 nucleotides read TGTGCCAGCAGCCAATCGGGGACAGACCCCACAGATACGCAGTATTTT. It codes for CASSQSGTDPTDTQYF.

The chain links TRBV4-2 to TRBJ2-2; 10 positions match TRBD2. The CDR3 length is 17 residues. Germline V gives CDR1 LGHNA, CDR2 YNFKEQ. The V and J ends lost 1 base and 1 base, in that order; junction bases with no gene match: 3. The CDR3 region has the DNA TGTGCCAGCAGCCAAGTTACTAGCGGGGAGAACACCGGGGAGCTGTTTTTT. Translated, it gives CASSQVTSGENTGELFF.

This clonotype was recorded a few times. The V and J genes are TRBV27 and TRBJ1-3; unclear D gene. Trimming cost V 6 bases and J 2 bases, with 11 bases left between them. Germline assignment: CDR1 MNHEY and CDR2 SMNVEV (reference sequence). The CDR3 sequence is 14 residues long. DNA for the CDR3: TGTGCCAGCAGCCGTCTCCTCCCTGGAAACACCATATATTTT. Protein sequence: CASSRLLPGNTIYF.

This clonotype was detected only a few times. The chain uses TRBV11-2 and TRBJ2-1, with unresolved D. The CDR3 extends over 15 amino acids. V was clipped by 5 bases and J by 3 bases, with 14 bases between them. The germline gives CDR1 SGHAT, CDR2 FQNNGV. CDR3: CASSPDGLYYNEQFF. The DNA of the CDR3 is TGTGCCAGCAGCCCCGACGGGCTCTACTACAATGAGCAGTTCTTC.

A few counts support this clonotype. The chain employs TRBV12-3 or TRBV12-4 and TRBJ1-2; 7 bases are shared with TRBD1. This CDR3 has 14 amino acids. Trimming removed 3 bases from V and 3 bases from J; junction bases left unmatched: 4. For the CDR3, the DNA is TGTGCCAGCAGTTTCGGGACAGTGCACTATGGCTACACCTTC. Its protein is CASSFGTVHYGYTF.

Ten or more counts support this clonotype. The V gene is TRBV5-1, the J gene TRBJ2-7; a possible D gene is TRBD2 (5 bases). The germline gives CDR1 SGHRS, CDR2 YFSETQ. V dropped 3 bases and J dropped 4 bases, with 14 bases sitting between them. The CDR3 is made up of 14 amino acids. CDR3 in amino acids: CASSSGPGIYEQYF. The CDR3 nucleotides are TGCGCCAGCAGCTCTGGCCCGGGGATTTACGAGCAGTACTTC.

V is TRBV3-1 and J is TRBJ1-2; unclear D gene. V was clipped by 0 bases and J by 8 bases, with 7 bases between them. Looked up from germline, CDR1 is LGHDT and CDR2 is YNNKEL (reference sequence). The CDR3 spans 12 residues. This CDR3 reads CASSQDRSGYTF. The DNA for the CDR3 is TGTGCCAGCAGCCAAGACAGGAGCGGCTACACCTTC.

This clonotype has a handful of counts. The genes are TRBV21-1 and TRBJ2-7; whether TRBD1, the table's D call, matches the DNA was not checked. TRBV21-1 is reported as a pseudogene. The CDR3 covers 13 residues. CDR3 loop: CASSKALRDPRYV. The CDR3 nucleotides are TGTGCCAGCAGCAAAGCGCTTCGGGACCCACGGTACGTC.

In its sample, this clonotype was seen a few times. The chain couples TRBV2 to TRBJ2-5; 7 nucleotides agree with TRBD1. The CDR3 spans 14 residues. Germline CDR1 is SNHLY and CDR2 is FYNNEI. V lost 8 bases, J lost 1 base, and 7 bases stayed unmatched. CDR3 region: CASGTAWGQETQYF. CDR3 nucleotides: TGTGCCAGCGGGACAGCTTGGGGCCAAGAGACCCAGTACTTC.

The J gene is TRBJ1-1, the V gene TRBV6-5, with D maybe TRBD1 (5 bases). V was cut by 2 bases and J by 1 base, with 23 bases left in between. Germline CDR1 and CDR2: MNHEY and SVGAGI. This CDR3 is 19 amino acids long. The CDR3 protein is CASSYPPRAGTGPNTEAFF. CDR3 DNA: TGTGCCAGCAGTTACCCCCCTCGGGCCGGGACGGGACCGAACACTGAAGCTTTCTTT.

This clonotype was found a few times. The chain recombines TRBV19 with TRBJ1-5; D is undetermined. This CDR3 has 12 residues. The germline V gene encodes CDR1 LNHDA and CDR2 SQIVND (reference sequence). V dropped 9 bases and J dropped 4 bases, with 10 bases sitting between them. In DNA form, the CDR3 reads TGTGCCAGCGCTACAGAGAATCAGCCCCAGCATTTT. Translation gives CASATENQPQHF.

This rearrangement joins TRBV7-9 to TRBJ2-7; the D is unclear. Between the trimmed V and J ends, which lost 1 base and 7 bases, there was a span of 8 bases. This CDR3 is 12 amino acids long. Germline V lookup: CDR1 SEHNR, CDR2 FQNEAQ (reference sequence). CDR3 residues: CASSLEAPEQYF. In DNA, the CDR3 is TGTGCCAGCAGCTTAGAAGCGCCTGAGCAGTACTTC.

This chain joins TRBV12-3 or TRBV12-4 and TRBJ1-1; the D is unclear. V gave up 3 bases and J gave up 6 bases, with 8 bases separating them. CDR3 length: 12 residues. This chain's CDR3 is CASSFSLAEAFF. CDR3 sequence (DNA): TGTGCCAGCAGTTTCTCCCTAGCTGAAGCTTTCTTT.

The table lists this clonotype with a few counts. The chain is built from TRBV6-2 or TRBV6-3 and TRBJ2-1; 8 bases are shared with TRBD2. The CDR3 has 17 amino acids. Losses at the gene ends were 0 bases for V and 3 bases for J; bases not matched to a gene: 7. From germline, CDR1 is MNHEY and CDR2 SVGEGT. The CDR3: CASSYSTRSGGYNEQFF. The CDR3 region has the DNA TGTGCCAGCAGTTACTCGACTCGGAGCGGGGGCTACAATGAGCAGTTCTTC.

Here the CDR3 reads CASSQEQSNTGELFF. The DNA for the CDR3 is TGCGCCAGCAGCCAAGAACAGAGTAACACCGGGGAGCTGTTTTTT. The genes are TRBV4-3 and TRBJ2-2; no firm D call. V was cut by 0 bases and J by 2 bases, with 7 bases left in between. Germline CDR1 and CDR2: LGHNA and YSLEER. The CDR3 has 15 amino acids.

J is TRBJ2-6 and V is TRBV19; unclear D gene. Germline V gives CDR1 LNHDA, CDR2 SQIVND (reference sequence). The CDR3 contains 16 residues. The V gene lost 5 bases and the J gene lost 0 bases, with 11 bases spanning the gap. Written as DNA, the CDR3 is TGTGCCAGTAGTGCTCGGTGGGACTCTGGGGCCAACGTCCTGACTTTC. It translates to CASSARWDSGANVLTF. The full variable domain, in which reference TRBV19 and TRBJ2-6 provide the parts outside the CDR3, is DGGITQSPKYLFRKEGQNVTLSCEQNLNHDAMYWYRQDPGQGLRLIYYSQIVNDFQKGDIAEGYSVSREKKESFPLTVTSAQKNPTAFYLCASSARWDSGANVLTFGAGSRLTVL.

The chain is built from TRBV27 and TRBJ1-4; possibly TRBD1 for D (5 bases). This CDR3 is 15 amino acids long. V lost 6 bases to trimming and J lost 7 bases, with 18 bases between them. Germline CDR1 is MNHEY and CDR2 is SMNVEV (reference sequence). The chain's CDR3 is CASRRFQGGSEKLFF. DNA of the CDR3: TGTGCCAGCAGGCGGTTTCAGGGTGGGAGTGAAAAACTGTTTTTT.

The chain has TRBV5-7 and TRBJ1-1; unclear D gene. TRBV5-7 qualifies as an ORF whose function is uncertain. Trimming pared 1 base from V and 4 bases from J, leaving 14 bases between. The CDR3 runs to 15 residues. The CDR3 loop reads CASSLKGPPCTEAFF. The CDR3 DNA sequence: TGTGCCAGCAGCTTGAAGGGCCCTCCGTGCACTGAAGCTTTCTTT.